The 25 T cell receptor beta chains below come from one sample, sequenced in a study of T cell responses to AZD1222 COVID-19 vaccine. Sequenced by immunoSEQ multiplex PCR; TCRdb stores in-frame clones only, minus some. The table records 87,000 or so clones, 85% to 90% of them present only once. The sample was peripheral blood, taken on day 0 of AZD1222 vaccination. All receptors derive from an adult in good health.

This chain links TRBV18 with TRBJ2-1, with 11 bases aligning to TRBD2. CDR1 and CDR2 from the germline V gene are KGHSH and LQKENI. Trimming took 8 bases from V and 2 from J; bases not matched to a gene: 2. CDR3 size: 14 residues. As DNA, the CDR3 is TGTGCCAGCACTAGCGGGGGCCCCTACAATGAGCAGTTCTTC. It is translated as CASTSGGPYNEQFF.

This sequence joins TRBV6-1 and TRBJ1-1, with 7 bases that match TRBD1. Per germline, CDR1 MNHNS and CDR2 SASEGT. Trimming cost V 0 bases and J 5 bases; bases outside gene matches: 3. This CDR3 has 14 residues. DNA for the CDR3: TGTGCCAGCAGTGAAGCACCAGGGGGGACTGAAGCTTTCTTT. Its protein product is CASSEAPGGTEAFF.

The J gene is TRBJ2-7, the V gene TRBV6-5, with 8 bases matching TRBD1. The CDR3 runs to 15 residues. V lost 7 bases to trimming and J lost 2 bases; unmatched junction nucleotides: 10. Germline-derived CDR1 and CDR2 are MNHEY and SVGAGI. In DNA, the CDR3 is TGTGCCAGCACCCGATCAGGGGGCCAAGCCTACGAGCAGTACTTC. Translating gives CASTRSGGQAYEQYF.

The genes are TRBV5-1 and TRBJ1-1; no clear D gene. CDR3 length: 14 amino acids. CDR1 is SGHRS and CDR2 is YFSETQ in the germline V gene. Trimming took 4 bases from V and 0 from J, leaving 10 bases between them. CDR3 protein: CASSAIALNTEAFF. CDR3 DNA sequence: TGCGCCAGCAGCGCGATAGCGCTGAACACTGAAGCTTTCTTT.

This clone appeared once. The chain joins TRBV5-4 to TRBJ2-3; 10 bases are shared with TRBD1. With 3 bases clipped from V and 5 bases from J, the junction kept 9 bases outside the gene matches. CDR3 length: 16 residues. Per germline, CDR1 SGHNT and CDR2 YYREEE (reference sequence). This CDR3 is CASSSRDRGSGDTQYF. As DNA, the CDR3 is TGTGCCAGCAGCTCCCGGGACAGGGGCAGTGGAGATACGCAGTATTTT. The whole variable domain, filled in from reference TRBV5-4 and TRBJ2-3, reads ETGVTQSPTHLIKTRGQQVTLRCSSQSGHNTVSWYQQALGQGPQFIFQYYREEENGRGNFPPRFSGLQFPNYSSELNVNALELDDSALYLCASSSRDRGSGDTQYFGPGTRLTVL.

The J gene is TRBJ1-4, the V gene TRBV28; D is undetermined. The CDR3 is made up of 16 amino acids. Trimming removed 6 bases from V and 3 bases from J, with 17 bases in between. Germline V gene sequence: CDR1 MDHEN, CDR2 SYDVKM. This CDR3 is CASSRMGYAANEKLFF. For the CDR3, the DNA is TGTGCCAGCAGCCGCATGGGATACGCGGCTAATGAAAAACTGTTTTTT.

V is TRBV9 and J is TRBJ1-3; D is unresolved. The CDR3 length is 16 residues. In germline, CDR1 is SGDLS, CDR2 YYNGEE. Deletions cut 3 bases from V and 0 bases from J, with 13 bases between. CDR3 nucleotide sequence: TGTGCCAGCAGCGCTGGTTCCGGGGTCTCTGGAAACACCATATATTTT. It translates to CASSAGSGVSGNTIYF.

CDR3 nucleotide sequence: TGTGCCAGCAGCTTACAGGAATCACTAGCCAAAAACATTCAGTACTTC. It encodes CASSLQESLAKNIQYF. This chain links TRBV11-1 with TRBJ2-4, with unresolved D. The CDR3 extends over 16 amino acids. Trimming removed 2 bases from V and 0 bases from J, with 11 bases in between. Germline CDR1 reads SGHAT; CDR2 reads FQDESV (reference sequence).

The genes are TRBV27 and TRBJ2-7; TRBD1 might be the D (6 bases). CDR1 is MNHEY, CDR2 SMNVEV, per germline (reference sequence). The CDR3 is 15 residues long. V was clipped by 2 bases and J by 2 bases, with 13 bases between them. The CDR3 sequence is CASSLTTGWPYEQYF. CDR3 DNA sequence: TGTGCCAGCAGTTTAACAACAGGGTGGCCCTACGAGCAGTACTTC.

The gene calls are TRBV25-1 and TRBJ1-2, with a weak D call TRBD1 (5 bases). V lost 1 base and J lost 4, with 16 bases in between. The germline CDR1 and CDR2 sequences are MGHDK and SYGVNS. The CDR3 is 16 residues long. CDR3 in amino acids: CASSEWGPLPLYGYTF. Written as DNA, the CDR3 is TGTGCCAGCAGTGAATGGGGACCACTACCCCTCTATGGCTACACCTTC.

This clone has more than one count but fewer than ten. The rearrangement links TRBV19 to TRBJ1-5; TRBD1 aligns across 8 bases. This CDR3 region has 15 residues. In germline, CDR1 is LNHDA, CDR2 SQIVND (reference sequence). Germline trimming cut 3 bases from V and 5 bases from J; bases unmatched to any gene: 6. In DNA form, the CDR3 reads TGTGCCAGTAGTATCCTACAGGGGGAGTATCAGCCCCAGCATTTT. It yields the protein CASSILQGEYQPQHF.

The CDR3: CASSQDGTGEQPQHF. The CDR3 DNA sequence: TGTGCCAGCAGCCAAGATGGGACGGGGGAACAGCCCCAGCATTTT. The gene calls are TRBV4-2 and TRBJ1-5; possible D gene TRBD1, 5 bases. The germline V gene encodes CDR1 LGHNA and CDR2 YNFKEQ. Trimming pared 0 bases from V and 7 bases from J, leaving 13 bases between. This CDR3 is 15 amino acids long.

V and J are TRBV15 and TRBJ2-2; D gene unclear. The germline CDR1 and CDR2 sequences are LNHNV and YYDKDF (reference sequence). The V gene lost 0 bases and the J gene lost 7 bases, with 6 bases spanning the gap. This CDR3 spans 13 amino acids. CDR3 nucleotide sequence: TGTGCCACCAGCAGAGATGTGGTCGGGGAGCTGTTTTTT. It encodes CATSRDVVGELFF.

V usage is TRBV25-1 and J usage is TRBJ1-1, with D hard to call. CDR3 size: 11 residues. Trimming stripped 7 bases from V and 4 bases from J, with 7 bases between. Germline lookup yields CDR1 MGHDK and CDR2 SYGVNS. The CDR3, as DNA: TGTGCCAGCATGGGGTCCACTGAAGCTTTCTTT. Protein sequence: CASMGSTEAFF. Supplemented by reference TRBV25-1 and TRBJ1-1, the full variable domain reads EADIYQTPRYLVIGTGKKITLECSQTMGHDKMYWYQQDPGMELHLIHYSYGVNSTEKGDLSSESTVSRIRTEHFPLTLESARPSHTSQYLCASMGSTEAFFGQGTRLTVV.

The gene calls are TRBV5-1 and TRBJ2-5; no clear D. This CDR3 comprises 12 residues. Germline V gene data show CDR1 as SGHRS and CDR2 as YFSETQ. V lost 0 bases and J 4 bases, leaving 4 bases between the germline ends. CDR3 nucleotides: TGCGCCAGCAGCTTGGATCGAGAGACCCAGTACTTC. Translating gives CASSLDRETQYF.

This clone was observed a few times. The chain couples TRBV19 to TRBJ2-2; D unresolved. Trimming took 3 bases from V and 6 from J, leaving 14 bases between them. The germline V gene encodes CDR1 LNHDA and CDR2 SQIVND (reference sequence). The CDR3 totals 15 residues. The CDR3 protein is CASSIIHEVAGELFF. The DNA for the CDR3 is TGTGCCAGTAGTATTATCCATGAGGTAGCCGGGGAGCTGTTTTTT.

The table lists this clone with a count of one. The CDR3 coding sequence is TGCGCCAGCAGCTTTCGGGGAGAAAAAGAGACCCAGTACTTC. It encodes CASSFRGEKETQYF. The gene calls are TRBV5-1 and TRBJ2-5; maybe TRBD2 (5 bases). This CDR3 comprises 14 residues. The V and J ends lost 2 bases and 3 bases respectively, with 11 bases between them. The V gene's germline CDR1 is SGHRS and CDR2 YFSETQ.

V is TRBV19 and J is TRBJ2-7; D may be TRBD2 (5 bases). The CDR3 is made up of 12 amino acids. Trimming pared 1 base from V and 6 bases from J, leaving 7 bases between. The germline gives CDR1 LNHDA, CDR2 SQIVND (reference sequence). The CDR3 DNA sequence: TGTGCCAGTAGTATAGGAAGCGGCGAGCAGTACTTC. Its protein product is CASSIGSGEQYF. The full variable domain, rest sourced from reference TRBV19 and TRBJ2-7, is DGGITQSPKYLFRKEGQNVTLSCEQNLNHDAMYWYRQDPGQGLRLIYYSQIVNDFQKGDIAEGYSVSREKKESFPLTVTSAQKNPTAFYLCASSIGSGEQYFGPGTRLTVT.

CDR3 in DNA: TGTGCCAGCTCACCACAAGGTCAGCCCCAGCATTTT. As protein: CASSPQGQPQHF. The chain couples TRBV18 to TRBJ1-5, with D hard to call. Germline CDR1 is KGHSH and CDR2 is LQKENI. V dropped 1 base and J dropped 6 bases, with 4 bases sitting between them. There are 12 residues in the CDR3. Complete variable domain (other parts from reference TRBV18 and TRBJ1-5): NAGVMQNPRHLVRRRGQEARLRCSPMKGHSHVYWYRQLPEEGLKFMVYLQKENIIDESGMPKERFSAEFPKEGPSILRIQQVVRGDSAAYFCASSPQGQPQHFGDGTRLSIL.

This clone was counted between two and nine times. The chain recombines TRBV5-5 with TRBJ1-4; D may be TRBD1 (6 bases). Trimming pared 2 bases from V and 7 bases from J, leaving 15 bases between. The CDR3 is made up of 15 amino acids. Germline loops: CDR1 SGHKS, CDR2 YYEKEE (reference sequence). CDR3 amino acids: CASSFLGGGGEKLFF. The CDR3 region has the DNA TGTGCCAGCAGCTTCTTAGGAGGGGGAGGTGAAAAACTGTTTTTT.

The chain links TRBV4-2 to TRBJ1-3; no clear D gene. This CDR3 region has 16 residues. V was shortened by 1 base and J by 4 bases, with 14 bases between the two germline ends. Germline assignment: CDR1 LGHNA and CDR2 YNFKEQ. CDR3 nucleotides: TGTGCCAGCAGCCAAGGACTCCCGGGTGCGGGAAACACCATATATTTT. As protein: CASSQGLPGAGNTIYF.

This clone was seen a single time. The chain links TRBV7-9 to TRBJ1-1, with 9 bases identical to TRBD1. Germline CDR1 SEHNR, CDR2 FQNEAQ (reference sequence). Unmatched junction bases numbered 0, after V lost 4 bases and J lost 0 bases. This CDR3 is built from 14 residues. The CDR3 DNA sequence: TGTGCCAGCAGCTGGACAGGGGTGAACACTGAAGCTTTCTTT. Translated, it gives CASSWTGVNTEAFF.

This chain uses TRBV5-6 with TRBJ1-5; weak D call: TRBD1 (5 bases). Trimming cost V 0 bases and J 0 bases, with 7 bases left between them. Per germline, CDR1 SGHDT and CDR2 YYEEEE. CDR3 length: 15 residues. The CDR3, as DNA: TGTGCCAGCAGCTTGGGGCAGGGTAGCAATCAGCCCCAGCATTTT. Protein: CASSLGQGSNQPQHF.

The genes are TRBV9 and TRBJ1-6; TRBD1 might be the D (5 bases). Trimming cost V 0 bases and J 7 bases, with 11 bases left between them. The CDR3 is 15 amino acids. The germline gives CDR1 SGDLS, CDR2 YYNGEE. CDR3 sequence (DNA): TGTGCCAGCAGCGTAGGGCTGGGGCTAAATTCACCCCTCCACTTT. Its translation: CASSVGLGLNSPLHF.

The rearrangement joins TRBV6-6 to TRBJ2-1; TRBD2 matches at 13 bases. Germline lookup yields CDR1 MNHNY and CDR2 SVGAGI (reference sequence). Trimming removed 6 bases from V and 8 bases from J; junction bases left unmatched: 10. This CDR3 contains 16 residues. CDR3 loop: CASRPGTSGTVDEQFF. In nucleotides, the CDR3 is TGTGCCAGCAGACCCGGGACTAGCGGGACCGTCGATGAGCAGTTCTTC.